This entry lists 16 T cell receptor beta chains sequenced from one sample in a study of shared clonotypes between healthy human individuals. The table came from immunoSEQ multiplex PCR; TCRdb's copy has only in-frame clones and leaves some out. This table has about 2 million clones, just under 95% appearing once. Terminally differentiated effector memory CD45RA+ cells were excluded by CCR7 positive selection of CD45RO-negative cells. Sequencing input: naive CD8+ T cells sorted from blood. The receptors were sampled from a man between 18 and 29 years old in good health.

This chain joins TRBV15 and TRBJ2-7; 7 bases agree with TRBD1. Trimming at V came to 3 bases and at J to 2 bases, leaving 4 bases not matched to a gene. There are 14 residues in the CDR3. CDR1 is LNHNV and CDR2 is YYDKDF in the germline V gene (reference sequence). CDR3 nucleotides: TGTGCCACCAGCAGCGACAGGGCTACCTACGAGCAGTACTTC. Protein product: CATSSDRATYEQYF.

As regards this clone: This same CDR3 is encoded by further DNA sequences in the sample. The J gene is TRBJ2-7, the V gene TRBV19; tentative D call: TRBD1 (6 bases). Looked up from germline, CDR1 is LNHDA and CDR2 is SQIVND (reference sequence). V gave up 5 bases and J gave up 3 bases, with 14 bases separating them. This CDR3 has 14 residues. The CDR3 reads CASSPLTGNYEQYF. The CDR3 DNA reads TGTGCCAGTAGTCCGCTGACAGGTAACTACGAGCAGTACTTC.

Notes on this clone: Other DNA sequences in this specimen translate into the identical CDR3. This chain joins TRBV27 and TRBJ2-7; 7 bases align to TRBD1. The germline CDR1 and CDR2 sequences are MNHEY and SMNVEV (reference sequence). V lost 0 bases and J lost 3; bases outside the gene matches: 2. CDR3 length: 14 residues. CDR3 residues: CASSLSGTDYEQYF. CDR3 DNA: TGTGCCAGCAGTTTATCGGGGACAGACTACGAGCAGTACTTC.

Comment on this clone: A junction end diverges from the germline sequence, so it may reflect a read error. The chain recombines TRBV10-2 with TRBJ2-3; D not resolved. The germline CDR1 and CDR2 sequences are WSHSY and SAAADI. CDR3 length equals 15 residues. This CDR3 is CASSEPVTSTDTQYF. The CDR3 DNA sequence: TGCGCTAGCAGCGAGCCGGTAACTAGCACAGATACGCAGTATTTT.

The genes are TRBV4-3 and TRBJ1-2; D is uncertain. V was clipped by 0 bases and J by 4 bases, with 12 bases between them. The CDR3 loop spans 15 amino acids. Germline assignment: CDR1 LGHNA and CDR2 YSLEER. The CDR3, as DNA: TGCGCCAGCAGCCAAGATTCGGACGGCCGCTATGGCTACACCTTC. It translates to CASSQDSDGRYGYTF.

This clone showed up just once. The V and J genes are TRBV14 and TRBJ2-7; 7 bases are a match to TRBD1. The CDR3 covers 15 residues. Looked up from germline, CDR1 is SGHDN and CDR2 is FVKESK. V was pared by 2 bases and J by 3 bases, with 7 bases of the junction left unmatched. The chain's CDR3 is CASSQYLGTDYEQYF. CDR3 nucleotides: TGTGCCAGCAGCCAATACCTCGGGACAGACTACGAGCAGTACTTC.

This chain connects TRBV2 to TRBJ2-6; 9 bases agree with TRBD2. This CDR3 region has 12 residues. The germline gives CDR1 SNHLY, CDR2 FYNNEI. V trimming: 9 bases; J trimming: 9 bases; junction bases outside the gene matches: 3. CDR3 sequence: CASAGGNNVLTF. The CDR3, as DNA: TGTGCCAGTGCGGGGGGGAACAACGTCCTGACTTTC.

A single count supports this clone. V is TRBV5-6 and J is TRBJ2-7; 11 bases agree with TRBD1. Germline trimming cut 4 bases from V and 5 bases from J; bases unmatched to any gene: 8. From germline, CDR1 is SGHDT and CDR2 YYEEEE. This CDR3 region has 15 residues. CDR3: CASSGGTGGIDEQYF. In nucleotides, the CDR3 is TGTGCCAGCAGCGGAGGGACAGGGGGAATCGACGAGCAGTACTTC.

The chain has TRBV18 and TRBJ2-3, with TRBD1 matching over 7 bases. The V gene's germline CDR1 is KGHSH and CDR2 LQKENI. The V gene end was trimmed by 0 bases and the J gene end by 5 bases; junction bases not matched to a gene: 11. The CDR3 consists of 17 residues. The CDR3 reads CASSPPRLEQGKDTQYF. The CDR3 bases are TGTGCCAGCTCACCACCGAGATTGGAACAGGGGAAAGATACGCAGTATTTT.

The genes are TRBV5-4 and TRBJ2-5; TRBD1 matches at 7 bases. J gave up 0 bases and V 0 bases, and 5 bases lay outside the gene matches. The CDR3 totals 16 residues. Germline CDR1 reads SGHNT; CDR2 reads YYREEE (reference sequence). CDR3 in DNA: TGTGCCAGCAGCTTGGTTGGGGGACAGAACCAAGAGACCCAGTACTTC. Protein product: CASSLVGGQNQETQYF. The full variable domain, with the rest looked up from reference TRBV5-4 and TRBJ2-5, is ETGVTQSPTHLIKTRGQQVTLRCSSQSGHNTVSWYQQALGQGPQFIFQYYREEENGRGNFPPRFSGLQFPNYSSELNVNALELDDSALYLCASSLVGGQNQETQYFGPGTRLLVL.

The rearrangement links TRBV7-9 to TRBJ2-7; 7 bases match TRBD2. CDR1 is SEHNR and CDR2 is FQNEAQ in the germline V gene (reference sequence). Losses at the gene ends were 5 bases for V and 2 bases for J; bases not matched to a gene: 12. This CDR3 spans 16 amino acids. CDR3 loop: CASSHQPWGGTYEQYF. The CDR3 region has the DNA TGTGCCAGCAGCCATCAGCCTTGGGGGGGGACCTACGAGCAGTACTTC.

The chain joins TRBV2 to TRBJ1-3, with a possible D match to TRBD1 (5 bases). In germline, CDR1 is SNHLY, CDR2 FYNNEI. This CDR3 has 15 residues. Trimming removed 0 bases from V and 8 bases from J, with 14 bases in between. Here the CDR3 DNA reads TGTGCCAGCAGTGAAGCGCGCAGGGTAGAATACACCATATATTTT. It yields the protein CASSEARRVEYTIYF.

The chain is built from TRBV28 and TRBJ1-6; 11 bases match TRBD1. The germline V gene encodes CDR1 MDHEN and CDR2 SYDVKM. The CDR3 has 16 amino acids. With V trimmed by 3 bases and J by 9 bases, 7 bases remained unmatched. The CDR3 is CASSLLGQGGISPLHF. CDR3 nucleotide sequence: TGTGCCAGCAGTTTGTTGGGACAGGGGGGTATTTCACCCCTCCACTTT.

This rearrangement joins TRBV9 to TRBJ1-5, with TRBD1 matching 7 bases. CDR1 is SGDLS, CDR2 YYNGEE, per germline. V gave up 0 bases and J gave up 3 bases; unmatched junction bases: 3. The CDR3 contains 15 residues. This CDR3 is CASSVEGQNNQPQHF. For the CDR3, the DNA is TGTGCCAGCAGCGTAGAGGGACAGAACAATCAGCCCCAGCATTTT.

The chain combines TRBV7-8 with TRBJ2-7; D not certain. The CDR3 runs to 14 residues. Trimming removed 1 base from V and 4 bases from J, with 11 bases in between. Germline loops: CDR1 SGHVS, CDR2 FQNEAQ. CDR3 sequence: CASSLGSTHYEQYF. CDR3 coding DNA: TGTGCCAGCAGCTTAGGCAGTACCCATTACGAGCAGTACTTC.

The chain recombines TRBV6-5 with TRBJ2-2; unclear D gene. CDR1 is MNHEY, CDR2 SVGAGI, per germline. The V end lost 5 bases, the J end lost 0 bases, and 7 bases lay between the germline ends. The CDR3 is 14 residues long. CDR3 sequence reads: CASSRATNTGELFF. In nucleotides, the CDR3 is TGTGCCAGCAGTCGGGCAACGAACACCGGGGAGCTGTTTTTT.